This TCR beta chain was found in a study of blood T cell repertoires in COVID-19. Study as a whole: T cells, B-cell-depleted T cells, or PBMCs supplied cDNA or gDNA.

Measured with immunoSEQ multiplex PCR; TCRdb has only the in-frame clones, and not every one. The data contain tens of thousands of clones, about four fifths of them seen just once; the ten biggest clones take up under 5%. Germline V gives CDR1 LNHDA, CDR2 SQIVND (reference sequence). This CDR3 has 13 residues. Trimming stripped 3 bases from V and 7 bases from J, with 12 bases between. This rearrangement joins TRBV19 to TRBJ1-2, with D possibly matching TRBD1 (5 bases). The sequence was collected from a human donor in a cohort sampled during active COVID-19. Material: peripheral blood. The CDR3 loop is CASSMSGRGGYTF. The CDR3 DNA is TGTGCCAGTAGTATGAGCGGGAGGGGTGGCTACACCTTC.